The clone carrying this T cell receptor beta chain was seen at least ten times. The junction and the germline gene differ at one end; a read error may be behind it. The data originate from a study of T cells in Graves' hyperthyroidism and ophthalmopathy. Template material for amplifying TCR beta CDR3 regions consisted of RNA transcripts. A first-round RT-PCR of the TCR CDR3 used the HTBI primer set. TCRdb ran MiXCR on the multiplex PCR reads and lists one entry per CDR3 protein. The sample records 640,000 or so distinct CDR3 sequences, over 12% being singletons. Ophthalmopathy in the patients scored at least 3 on Clinical Activity Score and at least 4 on NOSPECS grade, lasting under 3 months. Exclusion followed for patients with uncontrolled infection, other autoimmune disease, pregnancy or lactation. The CDR3 is 14 residues long. Germline V gene lookup returns CDR1 DFQATT and CDR2 SNEGSKA (reference sequence).

The clonotype originates from a woman aged 40-49 years with Graves' ophthalmopathy. The chain uses TRBV20-1 and TRBJ1-1; no definite D call. The sequencing input was blood. Here the CDR3 reads CRPGTPGMNTEAFF. The CDR3 region has the DNA TGTCGCCCGGGCACCCCCGGGATGAACACTGAAGCTTTCTTT.